These 5 T cell receptor beta chains originate from one sample sequenced in a study of T cells expressing NK-cell markers. After re-calling the 5' RACE reads, TCRdb lists one entry per CDR3 protein, DNA absent. Its clone listing holds about 540,000 distinct CDR3 sequences. The sequenced material came from blood T cells: a sorted CD56 or NKG2C T cell subset, CD4+ or CD8+ T cells, or bulk PBMC T cells (not recorded which). The receptor source for this set is a man aged 18-30 years in good health.

This sequence joins TRBV11-2 and TRBJ2-1. The CDR3 has 14 amino acids. Germline V gene lookup returns CDR1 SGHAT and CDR2 FQNNGV. The CDR3 is CASSLVGPANEQFF. Variable domain in full (rest from reference TRBV11-2 and TRBJ2-1): EAGVAQSPRYKIIEKRQSVAFWCNPISGHATLYWYQQILGQGPKLLIQFQNNGVVDDSQLPKDRFSAERLKGVDSTLKIQPAKLEDSAVYLCASSLVGPANEQFFGPGTRLTVL.

The chain joins TRBV28 to TRBJ2-7; TCRdb proposes TRBD1, but this gene call is untestable without DNA. CDR1 and CDR2 from the germline V gene are MDHEN and SYDVKM. CDR3 size: 13 residues. CDR3 residues: CASSPGFLGEQYF.

This chain connects TRBV12-3 or TRBV12-4 to TRBJ1-1; with no DNA, the TCRdb D assignment of TRBD1 cannot be verified. This CDR3 is 12 amino acids long. CDR3 sequence: CASRYVEGWAFF.

The V and J genes are TRBV28 and TRBJ2-7; there is no DNA to check the TCRdb D call of TRBD1. Germline CDR1 and CDR2: MDHEN and SYDVKM. The CDR3 contains 14 residues. This chain's CDR3 is CASSDRRLSYEQYF.

The V gene is TRBV7-6, the J gene TRBJ2-1; the D gene TCRdb calls, TRBD2, cannot be checked with no DNA. This CDR3 spans 17 amino acids. Germline assignment: CDR1 SGHVS and CDR2 FNYEAQ. CDR3 amino acids: CASTALYSSGRYNEQFF. Filled out from reference TRBV7-6 and TRBJ2-1, the complete variable domain reads GAGVSQSPRYKVTKRGQDVALRCDPISGHVSLYWYRQALGQGPEFLTYFNYEAQQDKSGLPNDRFSAERPEGSISTLTIQRTEQRDSAMYRCASTALYSSGRYNEQFFGPGTRLTVL.